This T cell receptor (beta chain) was captured in a study of sequential checkpoint blockade in melanoma. Libraries were prepared by immunoSEQ multiplex PCR; TCRdb keeps only in-frame clonotypes and omits some of them. The table has almost 20,000 clones, 80% to 90% seen once. Sample treatment: randomized to nivolumab then ipilimumab (arm A) or the reverse (arm B). The ends were cut back, 1 base at V and 11 bases at J, with 9 bases in the middle. The length of the CDR3 is 13 residues. Looked up from germline, CDR1 is MGHRA and CDR2 is YSYEKL. The clonotype originates from a human donor with melanoma. The rearrangement joins TRBV4-1 to TRBJ2-6; D is possibly TRBD1 (5 bases). The sample was CD8+ T cells sorted from blood (inferred from file names), taken from a patient given nivolumab and ipilimumab in sequence. The CDR3: CASSQVETDVLTF. The CDR3 DNA reads as TGCGCCAGCAGCCAAGTCGAGACAGACGTCCTGACTTTC.